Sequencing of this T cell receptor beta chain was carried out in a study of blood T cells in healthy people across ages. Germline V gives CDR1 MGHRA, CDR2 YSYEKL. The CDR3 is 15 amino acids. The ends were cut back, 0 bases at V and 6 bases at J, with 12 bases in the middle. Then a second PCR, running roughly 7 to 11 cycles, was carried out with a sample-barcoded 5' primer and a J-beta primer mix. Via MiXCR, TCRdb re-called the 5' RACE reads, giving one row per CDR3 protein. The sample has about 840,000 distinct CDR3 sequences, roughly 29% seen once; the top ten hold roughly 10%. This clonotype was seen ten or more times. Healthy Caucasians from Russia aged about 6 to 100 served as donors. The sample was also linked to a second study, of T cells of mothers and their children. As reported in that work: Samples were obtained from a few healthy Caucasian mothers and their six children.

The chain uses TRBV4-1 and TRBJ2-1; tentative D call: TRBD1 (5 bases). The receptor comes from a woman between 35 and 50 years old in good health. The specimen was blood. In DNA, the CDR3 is TGCGCCAGCAGCCAAGATCCAGGGCAGGCCAATGAGCAGTTCTTC. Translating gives CASSQDPGQANEQFF.